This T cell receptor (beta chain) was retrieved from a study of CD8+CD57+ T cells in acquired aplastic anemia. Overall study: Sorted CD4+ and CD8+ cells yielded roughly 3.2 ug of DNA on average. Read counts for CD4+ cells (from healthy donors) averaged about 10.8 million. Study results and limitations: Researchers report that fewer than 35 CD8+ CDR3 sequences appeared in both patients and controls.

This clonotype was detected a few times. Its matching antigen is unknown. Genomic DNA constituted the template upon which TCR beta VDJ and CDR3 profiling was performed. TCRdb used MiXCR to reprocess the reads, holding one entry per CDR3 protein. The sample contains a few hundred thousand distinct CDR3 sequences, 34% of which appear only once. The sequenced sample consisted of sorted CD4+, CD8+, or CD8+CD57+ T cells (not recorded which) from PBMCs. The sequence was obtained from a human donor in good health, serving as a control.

CDR3 region: CASSPRRASGKYYEQYF. Here the CDR3 DNA reads TGTGCCAGCAGCCCTCGGAGGGCTAGCGGGAAATACTACGAGCAGTACTTC. The J gene is TRBJ2-7, the V gene TRBV13; TRBD2 matches 9 bases. The J segment lost 3 bases and the V segment lost 5 bases, leaving 14 bases of the junction unmatched. The length of the CDR3 is 17 residues. Germline V gene data show CDR1 as PRHDT and CDR2 as FYEKMQ (reference sequence). The full variable domain, completed using reference TRBV13 and TRBJ2-7, is AAGVIQSPRHLIKEKRETATLKCYPIPRHDTVYWYQQGPGQDPQFLISFYEKMQSDKGSIPDRFSAQQFSDYHSELNMSSLELGDSALYFCASSPRRASGKYYEQYFGPGTRLTVT.